This T cell receptor (beta chain) was obtained from a study of OX40 agonist ivuxolimab in advanced cancers. As regards this clone: The antigen is undetermined.

The CDR3 consists of 16 residues. The germline V gene encodes CDR1 MNHEY and CDR2 SMNVEV (reference sequence). V lost 5 bases to trimming and J lost 3 bases, with 20 bases between them. Using immunoSEQ multiplex PCR, the repertoire was profiled, and TCRdb retains in-frame clones only, with some absent. The sample has 90,000 to 120,000 clones; around 93% are singletons. The study's findings and limits: Expanded peripheral T-cell antigen specificity went undetermined.

The receptor was derived from an adult with an advanced solid tumor such as melanoma, head and neck, liver or kidney cancer. The sample in question was CD4+ or CD8+ T cells sorted from blood, obtained in a trial of the OX40 agonist ivuxolimab. The chain couples TRBV27 to TRBJ2-7, with D possibly matching TRBD1 (5 bases). Here the CDR3 reads CASSATLAGMGYEQYF. CDR3 DNA sequence: TGTGCCAGCAGTGCCACCTTAGCAGGGATGGGCTACGAGCAGTACTTC.